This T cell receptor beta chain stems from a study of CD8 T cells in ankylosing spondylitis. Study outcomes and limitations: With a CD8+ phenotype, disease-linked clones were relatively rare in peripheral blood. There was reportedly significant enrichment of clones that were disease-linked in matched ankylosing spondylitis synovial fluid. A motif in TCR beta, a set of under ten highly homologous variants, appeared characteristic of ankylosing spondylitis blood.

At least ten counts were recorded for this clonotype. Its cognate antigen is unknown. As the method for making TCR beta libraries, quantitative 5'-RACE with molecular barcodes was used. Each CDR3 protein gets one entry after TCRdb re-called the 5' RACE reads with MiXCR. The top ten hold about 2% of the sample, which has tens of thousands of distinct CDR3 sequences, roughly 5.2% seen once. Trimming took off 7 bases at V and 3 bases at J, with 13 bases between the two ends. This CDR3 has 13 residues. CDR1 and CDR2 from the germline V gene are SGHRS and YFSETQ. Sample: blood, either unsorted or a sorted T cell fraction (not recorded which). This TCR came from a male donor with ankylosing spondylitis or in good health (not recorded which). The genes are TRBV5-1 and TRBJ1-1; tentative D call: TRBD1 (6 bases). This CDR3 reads CASSPAGDTEAFF. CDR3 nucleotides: TGCGCCAGCTCCCCGGCAGGGGACACTGAAGCTTTCTTT.